This T cell receptor (beta chain) was documented in a study of blood T cell repertoires in COVID-19. The overall study: The cDNA or gDNA used as material had been derived from T cells, B-cell-depleted T cells, or PBMCs.

As originally analysed: Estimates of nucleated cell counts were drawn from the amplification of reference gene primers. TCRdb keeps only in-frame clones here, not all; method: immunoSEQ multiplex PCR. The DNA was the basis for D and trimming; V, J and clone size are from that table. The sample contains some 500,000 clones, approximately 90% of which appear only once. Germline lookup yields CDR1 SGHTA and CDR2 FQGNSA. J gave up 6 bases and V 1 base, and 5 bases lay outside the gene matches. The CDR3 is 16 amino acids. The source of this sequence is a woman between 35 and 50 years old who had recovered from COVID-19. The material sequenced was PBMCs or T cells enriched from blood (not recorded which). The chain uses TRBV7-2 and TRBJ2-7; TRBD2 matches 14 bases. CDR3 coding DNA: TGTGCCAGCAGCTTAGGGCGACTAGCGGGAGGGTTCGAGCAGTACTTC. Encoded protein: CASSLGRLAGGFEQYF.